Below, 16 T cell receptor beta chains from the same sample are listed, as sequenced in a study of T-cell reconstitution after alpha-beta-depleted transplantation in children. Using unique molecular identifiers, the investigators prepared the TCRbeta library. TCRdb re-derived calls from the PCR reads in MiXCR, one entry per CDR3 protein. The sample consists of around 440,000 distinct CDR3 sequences, 10% of them appearing once. Sequenced material: PBMCs, taken before TCRalphabeta/CD19-depleted stem cell transplant. The receptors derive from a child aged 2 to 10 with inherited bone marrow failure, due to receive a stem cell transplant.

About this clonotype itself: A much more abundant neighbour one base away suggests this may be a read error. J is TRBJ2-2 and V is TRBV29-1, with D possibly TRBD1 on 5 matching bases. V shed 5 bases and J shed 4 bases, with 17 bases lying between them. The germline V gene encodes CDR1 SQVTM and CDR2 ANQGSEA. The CDR3 has 15 residues. The CDR3 DNA is TGCAGCGTTACCTACCCAGACAGTTCCACCGGGGAGCTGTTTTTT. Translation: CSVTYPDSSTGELFF.

There are many counts of this clonotype. This sequence joins TRBV24-1 and TRBJ2-7, with D tentatively TRBD2 (6 bases). CDR1 and CDR2 (germline): KGHDR, SFDVKD. Between the trimmed V and J ends, which lost 3 bases and 0 bases, there was a span of 17 bases. The CDR3 has 17 residues. Written as DNA, the CDR3 is TGTGCCACCAGTGATCTACGGAGGAGGGAGGTCTCCTACGAGCAGTACTTC. Protein: CATSDLRRREVSYEQYF.

This clonotype was counted ten times or more. The chain is built from TRBV7-9 and TRBJ2-5; no definite D call. This CDR3 is 16 amino acids long. The ends were cut back, 2 bases at V and 5 bases at J, with 18 bases in the middle. Per germline, CDR1 SEHNR and CDR2 FQNEAQ (reference sequence). Here the CDR3 DNA reads TGTGCCAGCAGCTTATCCCTCCTTCCTATAACGGAGACCCAGTACTTC. Its protein is CASSLSLLPITETQYF.

This clonotype was seen ten or more times. The chain couples TRBV12-3 or TRBV12-4 to TRBJ2-7, with 7 positions matching TRBD1. J lost 2 bases, V lost 3 bases, and 7 bases had no gene match. This CDR3 is built from 15 residues. CDR3 sequence reads: CASSFGAGGAYEQYF. CDR3 DNA: TGTGCCAGCAGTTTCGGGGCAGGGGGTGCCTACGAGCAGTACTTC.

This clonotype was counted ten times or more. The chain has TRBV30 and TRBJ1-1; possibly TRBD1 for D (5 bases). Germline lookup yields CDR1 GTSNPN and CDR2 SVGIG (reference sequence). V lost 3 bases and J lost 4, with 18 bases in between. This CDR3 is 15 amino acids long. The CDR3, as DNA: TGTGCCTGGAGCGCGGGGGTCTGGATGGCCACTGAAGCTTTCTTT. Encoded protein: CAWSAGVWMATEAFF.

Ten or more counts support this clonotype. The chain carries TRBV6-5 and TRBJ2-1, with D tentatively TRBD2 (5 bases). Trimming cost V 4 bases and J 6 bases, with 13 bases left between them. This CDR3 has 14 residues. Germline values: CDR1 MNHEY, CDR2 SVGAGI. The CDR3 sequence is CASSWTEELNEQFF. CDR3 DNA sequence: TGTGCCAGCAGTTGGACGGAGGAGCTCAATGAGCAGTTCTTC.

This clonotype was picked up many times. The chain couples TRBV28 to TRBJ2-2; TRBD1 aligns across 11 bases. Unmatched junction bases numbered 11, after V lost 6 bases and J lost 8 bases. The CDR3 sequence is 16 residues long. The germline V gene has CDR1 MDHEN and CDR2 SYDVKM. CDR3 nucleotide sequence: TGTGCCAGCAGGGAAGGCGGACAGGGGGCAGGTGGGGAGCTGTTTTTT. Residues: CASREGGQGAGGELFF.

V is TRBV5-1 and J is TRBJ1-4; D is ambiguous. Deletions cut 0 bases from V and 3 bases from J, with 21 bases between. Germline V gene data show CDR1 as SGHRS and CDR2 as YFSETQ. This CDR3 contains 19 residues. CDR3 bases: TGCGCCAGCAGCTTGGCCCCTTTTCCACTGACACAACCTAATGAAAAACTGTTTTTT. Amino acid sequence: CASSLAPFPLTQPNEKLFF.

This clonotype was observed many times. The V gene is TRBV28, the J gene TRBJ2-1; 13 nucleotides match TRBD2. Trimming at V came to 5 bases and at J to 8 bases, leaving 6 bases not matched to a gene. This CDR3 spans 15 amino acids. Germline V gene lookup returns CDR1 MDHEN and CDR2 SYDVKM. The CDR3 nucleotides are TGTGCCAGCAGTCGTCGGACTAGCGGGAGCTATGAGCAGTTCTTC. This sequence encodes CASSRRTSGSYEQFF.

Many counts were recorded for this clonotype. The rearrangement joins TRBV29-1 to TRBJ2-1; 10 nucleotides line up with TRBD1. The CDR3 sequence is 16 residues long. Unmatched junction bases numbered 7, after V lost 0 bases and J lost 5 bases. The germline gives CDR1 SQVTM, CDR2 ANQGSEA. Written as DNA, the CDR3 is TGCAGCGTTGAAGATCCCGGGACAGGGGTACACAATGAGCAGTTCTTC. Translating it yields CSVEDPGTGVHNEQFF.

At least ten counts were recorded for this clonotype. J is TRBJ2-7 and V is TRBV7-2; no definite D call. Trimming cost V 5 bases and J 5 bases, with 10 bases left between them. The CDR3 loop spans 12 amino acids. Germline V lookup: CDR1 SGHTA, CDR2 FQGNSA. CDR3 residues: CASSPDLDEQYF. The CDR3 nucleotides are TGTGCCAGCAGCCCAGACCTTGACGAGCAGTACTTC. Filled out from reference TRBV7-2 and TRBJ2-7, the complete variable domain reads GAGVSQSPSNKVTEKGKDVELRCDPISGHTALYWYRQSLGQGLEFLIYFQGNSAPDKSGLPSDRFSAERTGGSVSTLTIQRTQQEDSAVYLCASSPDLDEQYFGPGTRLTVT.

Concerning this clonotype: A much more abundant neighbour one base away suggests this may be a read error. The genes are TRBV6-5 and TRBJ1-4; no clear D gene. Germline V gives CDR1 MNHEY, CDR2 SVGAGI. The CDR3 consists of 13 residues. V dropped 4 bases and J dropped 4 bases, with 7 bases sitting between them. CDR3 sequence: CASSWSSNEKLFF. In DNA, the CDR3 is TGTGCCAGCAGTTGGAGTAGTAATGAAAAACTGTTTTTT.

This clonotype has at least ten counts. The rearrangement uses TRBV28 and TRBJ2-5, with a weak D call TRBD2 (5 bases). This CDR3 has 14 residues. The V end was cut by 5 bases, the J end by 4 bases, with 14 bases between. The germline CDR1 and CDR2 sequences are MDHEN and SYDVKM. This CDR3 reads CASSPHRDLETQYF. The CDR3 nucleotides read TGTGCCAGCAGTCCGCACCGGGATCTAGAGACCCAGTACTTC.

At least ten counts were recorded for this clonotype. V and J are TRBV27 and TRBJ2-7; D gene unclear. Germline V gene data show CDR1 as MNHEY and CDR2 as SMNVEV (reference sequence). The CDR3 length is 13 residues. V was trimmed by 5 bases and J by 6 bases, leaving 14 bases between them. The CDR3, as DNA: TGTGCCAGCAGTCACGGTCCGGTAAGCGAGCAGTACTTC. Residues: CASSHGPVSEQYF.

The chain joins TRBV2 to TRBJ2-3; 8 nucleotides line up with TRBD2. This CDR3 has 18 residues. Germline CDR1 SNHLY, CDR2 FYNNEI. J lost 1 base, V lost 0 bases, and 9 bases had no gene match. The DNA for the CDR3 is TGTGCCAGCAGTGAAGCGGTCGGTGCGGGAGGAGGCACAGATACGCAGTATTTT. Protein product: CASSEAVGAGGGTDTQYF.

This clonotype was seen many times. The CDR3 here is CASSWYRGPGGRRITGELFF. DNA for the CDR3: TGCGCCAGCAGCTGGTACAGGGGGCCTGGCGGGAGGCGGATCACCGGGGAGCTGTTTTTT. V and J are TRBV5-1 and TRBJ2-2; D is possibly TRBD1 (9 bases). CDR1 is SGHRS, CDR2 YFSETQ, per germline. V lost 3 bases and J 4 bases, leaving 28 bases between the germline ends. The CDR3 is made up of 20 amino acids.